The source of this T cell receptor beta chain is a study of shared clonotypes between healthy human individuals. Study context: Per donor, CD8 memory used one plate, CD8 naive used two, CD4 memory used three and CD4 naive used three. General study results and limits: Richness estimates generally favored naive over memory subsets. All-four-donor shared clonotypes had higher generation probabilities than non-shared clonotypes did.

V was clipped by 4 bases and J by 3 bases, with 9 bases between them. The V gene's germline CDR1 is GTSNPN and CDR2 SVGIG (reference sequence). The CDR3 extends over 13 amino acids. Sequencing used immunoSEQ multiplex PCR; TCRdb keeps in-frame clones, though not all of them. The sample lists approximately 2.1 million clones, about 92% occurring once. Concerning this clone itself: Its antigen is not identified.

The sequence came from a man between 18 and 35 years old in good health. Some clones in this sample may be carry-over from other donors' samples. The material sequenced was naive CD4+ T cells from PBMCs. Sample subset: CD45RA+ positively selected. V gene TRBV30 combines with J gene TRBJ2-2; the D is unclear. CDR3 protein: CAWKPDYTGELFF. The CDR3 DNA sequence: TGTGCCTGGAAACCTGATTACACCGGGGAGCTGTTTTTT.